A single sample gave rise to the 27 T cell receptor beta chains below, sequenced in a study of blood T cell repertoires in COVID-19 (dated by TCRdb to 2020 to 2021). The method was the immunoSEQ multiplex PCR assay. Entries here come from immuneACCESS through TCRdb and include only in-frame sequences with V and J called. Some clones fail to appear in such tables; in the studies checked, an unresolved V gene covers under half of the shortfall, and the cause of the remainder is unknown. For this sample there are about 69,000 clones; about nine tenths appear just once. Under 6.5% of the sample comes from the top ten. Material: peripheral blood. The receptors were gathered from a woman in her late teens or twenties with acute or convalescent COVID-19.

CDR3 loop: CASSLGADSYEQYF. The CDR3 DNA reads as TGTGCCAGCAGCCTAGGGGCCGACTCCTACGAGCAGTACTTC. The chain couples TRBV11-2 to TRBJ2-7; tentatively, D is TRBD1 (5 bases). V was clipped by 5 bases and J by 0 bases, with 11 bases between them. CDR1 SGHAT and CDR2 FQNNGV come from the germline V gene. This CDR3 region has 14 residues.

The genes are TRBV4-1 and TRBJ1-1; no definite D call. Trimming left V 1 base short and J 8 bases short, with 14 bases between. CDR3 length: 14 amino acids. Germline V gene data show CDR1 as MGHRA and CDR2 as YSYEKL. The CDR3 loop is CASSQGSGSQEAFF. The CDR3 nucleotides are TGCGCCAGCAGCCAAGGCTCTGGCAGTCAAGAAGCTTTCTTT.

The rearrangement links TRBV5-6 to TRBJ1-5, with a tentative D call TRBD1 (6 bases). Germline CDR1 is SGHDT and CDR2 is YYEEEE. V was shortened by 1 base and J by 5 bases, with 19 bases between the two germline ends. The CDR3 length is 17 residues. CDR3 amino acids: CASSLMSGGAWDQPQHF. The DNA of the CDR3 is TGTGCCAGCAGCTTGATGTCCGGGGGGGCTTGGGATCAGCCCCAGCATTTT.

The count of this clone is one. The chain combines TRBV13 with TRBJ2-3; 14 bases are a match to TRBD2. V lost 5 bases to trimming and J lost 0 bases; unmatched junction nucleotides: 7. The CDR3 length is 18 residues. CDR1 and CDR2 (germline): PRHDT, FYEKMQ (reference sequence). The CDR3 reads CASSRGTSGSLSTDTQYF. The CDR3 nucleotides are TGTGCCAGCAGCCGCGGGACTAGCGGGAGTTTAAGCACAGATACGCAGTATTTT.

This clone has just a few counts. V gene TRBV7-2 combines with J gene TRBJ2-3; 11 nucleotides match TRBD2. The germline V gene has CDR1 SGHTA and CDR2 FQGNSA. The CDR3 runs to 18 residues. The trim removed 0 bases at V and 4 bases at J, leaving 9 bases unmatched. The CDR3 nucleotides read TGTGCCAGCAGCTTAGCCCCCCCATTTAGCGGGAGGGCAGATACGCAGTATTTT. Its translation is CASSLAPPFSGRADTQYF.

The V call is TRBV28, the J call TRBJ1-5; the D is unclear. V shed 6 bases and J shed 0 bases, with 12 bases lying between them. The CDR3 totals 15 residues. Germline V CDR1 and CDR2: MDHEN, SYDVKM. The CDR3 loop is CASSPEAHSNQPQHF. In DNA form, the CDR3 reads TGTGCCAGCAGCCCAGAGGCACATAGCAATCAGCCCCAGCATTTT.

The rearrangement links TRBV30 to TRBJ2-5; the match to TRBD2 covers 7 bases. V lost 5 bases, J lost 5 bases, and 11 bases stayed unmatched. This CDR3 is built from 14 residues. Germline V gene sequence: CDR1 GTSNPN, CDR2 SVGIG (reference sequence). The CDR3 DNA is TGTGCCTGGGGTTTCGGCGGGGGAGAGGAGACCCAGTACTTC. It yields the protein CAWGFGGGEETQYF.

The chain couples TRBV28 to TRBJ2-3; 10 bases map to TRBD2. The CDR3 has 17 residues. CDR1 and CDR2 (germline): MDHEN, SYDVKM. V dropped 1 base and J dropped 5; count of bases not matched to a gene: 9. This CDR3 reads CASSLLVAGGRGDTQYF. The CDR3 DNA reads TGTGCCAGCAGTTTATTGGTAGCGGGGGGCCGGGGAGATACGCAGTATTTT.

This clone was observed a single time. V gene TRBV11-2 combines with J gene TRBJ1-4; 8 bases map to TRBD1. The CDR3 has 16 amino acids. Germline V gene sequence: CDR1 SGHAT, CDR2 FQNNGV. The ends lost 5 bases at V and 8 bases at J; junction bases unmatched: 13. CDR3 coding DNA: TGTGCCAGCAGCGCTGTAGGACAGGGAAAAAGGGAAAAACTGTTTTTT. It specifies CASSAVGQGKREKLFF. The variable domain in full, completed from reference TRBV11-2 and TRBJ1-4, reads EAGVAQSPRYKIIEKRQSVAFWCNPISGHATLYWYQQILGQGPKLLIQFQNNGVVDDSQLPKDRFSAERLKGVDSTLKIQPAKLEDSAVYLCASSAVGQGKREKLFFGSGTQLSVL.

The gene calls are TRBV6-1 and TRBJ2-3; tentatively, D is TRBD2 (6 bases). CDR3 size: 16 residues. Trimming pared 1 base from V and 1 base from J, leaving 12 bases between. Germline V gives CDR1 MNHNS, CDR2 SASEGT. The CDR3 sequence: CASSEGPGGGTDTQYF. The DNA for the CDR3 is TGTGCCAGCAGTGAAGGACCCGGCGGGGGCACAGATACGCAGTATTTT.

The rearrangement uses TRBV5-1 and TRBJ2-1, with TRBD2 identical over 15 bases. Losses at the gene ends were 4 bases for V and 0 bases for J; bases not matched to a gene: 8. There are 19 residues in the CDR3. CDR1 is SGHRS and CDR2 is YFSETQ in the germline V gene. The CDR3 DNA is TGCGCCAGCAGCCTAGGGACTAGCGGGAGGCCGAGCTCCTACAATGAGCAGTTCTTC. Its protein is CASSLGTSGRPSSYNEQFF.

DNA of the CDR3: TGTGCCAGTAGTACTGACAGGACCCGACTCGATAGCAATCAGCCCCAGCATTTT. It codes for CASSTDRTRLDSNQPQHF. The chain links TRBV19 to TRBJ1-5, with D possibly being TRBD1 (6 bases). This CDR3 comprises 18 residues. The V and J ends lost 4 bases and 0 bases respectively, with 19 bases between them. Germline assignment: CDR1 LNHDA and CDR2 SQIVND (reference sequence).

This clone has more than one count but fewer than ten. The CDR3: CASRRQGDNSPLHF. The CDR3 DNA reads TGTGCCAGCAGGCGACAGGGGGATAATTCACCCCTCCACTTT. The chain couples TRBV3-1 (or the pseudogene TRBV3-2) to TRBJ1-6, with 9 bases aligning to TRBD1. This CDR3 comprises 14 residues. V trimming: 6 bases; J trimming: 5 bases; junction bases outside the gene matches: 2. Germline assignment: CDR1 LGHDT and CDR2 YNNKEL (reference sequence).

This clone occurred a few times. This rearrangement joins TRBV6-5 to TRBJ1-1, with D uncertain. The CDR3 has 15 amino acids. Germline assignment: CDR1 MNHEY and CDR2 SVGAGI. V shed 2 bases and J shed 6 bases, with 16 bases lying between them. CDR3 amino acids: CASSYDLGRRAEAFF. CDR3 in DNA: TGTGCCAGCAGTTACGACTTGGGGAGGAGGGCTGAAGCTTTCTTT.

V gene TRBV25-1 combines with J gene TRBJ1-2; D is ambiguous. Germline V lookup: CDR1 MGHDK, CDR2 SYGVNS. CDR3 length: 14 amino acids. Trimming took off 3 bases at V and 10 bases at J, with 18 bases between the two ends. CDR3 in DNA: TGTGCCAGCAGTGATTCAATGGAACTAGGATCCTACACCTTC. Residues: CASSDSMELGSYTF.

The chain carries TRBV27 and TRBJ1-2; no clear D gene. The CDR3 covers 13 residues. The V gene's germline CDR1 is MNHEY and CDR2 SMNVEV (reference sequence). V lost 5 bases to trimming and J lost 8 bases, with 15 bases between them. The CDR3 reads CASSPLGSWGYTF. CDR3 in DNA: TGTGCCAGCAGTCCCCTAGGATCTTGGGGCTACACCTTC.

The chain joins TRBV30 to TRBJ1-1; unclear D gene. Germline V lookup: CDR1 GTSNPN, CDR2 SVGIG (reference sequence). Trimming stripped 0 bases from V and 5 bases from J, with 16 bases between. The CDR3 is 15 residues long. CDR3 protein: CAWSVDPRGHTEAFF. CDR3 bases: TGTGCCTGGAGTGTGGATCCGCGAGGGCATACTGAAGCTTTCTTT.

Written as DNA, the CDR3 is TGTGCCAGTAGTATGTACGGCGGCTACGAGCAGTACTTC. Translation: CASSMYGGYEQYF. The chain joins TRBV19 to TRBJ2-7; D gene unclear. V lost 3 bases and J lost 3, with 9 bases in between. In germline, CDR1 is LNHDA, CDR2 SQIVND (reference sequence). The CDR3 totals 13 residues. Based on the CDR3 plus reference TRBV19 and TRBJ2-7, the full variable domain is DGGITQSPKYLFRKEGQNVTLSCEQNLNHDAMYWYRQDPGQGLRLIYYSQIVNDFQKGDIAEGYSVSREKKESFPLTVTSAQKNPTAFYLCASSMYGGYEQYFGPGTRLTVT.

CDR3 region: CASRTLGGPGRETQYF. The CDR3 nucleotides read TGTGCCAGCAGAACGCTGGGGGGACCAGGGAGAGAGACCCAGTACTTC. The chain has TRBV28 and TRBJ2-5; the D gene is possibly TRBD2 (6 bases). The V gene's germline CDR1 is MDHEN and CDR2 SYDVKM. V was shortened by 6 bases and J by 4 bases, with 21 bases between the two germline ends. The CDR3 extends over 16 amino acids.

V usage is TRBV5-3 and J usage is TRBJ1-6; perhaps TRBD1 as D (5 bases). TRBV5-3 is an ORF; its function is uncertain. This CDR3 has 23 residues. Between the trimmed V and J ends, which lost 4 bases and 0 bases, there was a span of 32 bases. CDR3 DNA: TGTGCCAGAAGCGACAAGAAGGGACCGGACTACCAGCACCAAAGCTCCTATAATTCACCCCTCCACTTT. This translates into CARSDKKGPDYQHQSSYNSPLHF.

The V call is TRBV6-5, the J call TRBJ1-2; the match to TRBD1 covers 8 bases. Germline V CDR1 and CDR2: MNHEY, SVGAGI. V shed 10 bases, J shed 3 bases, and the junction held 7 bases outside the gene matches. The CDR3 has 13 residues. In DNA, the CDR3 is TGTGCCACACGACAGGGGAACGACTATGGCTACACCTTC. As protein: CATRQGNDYGYTF.

The chain recombines TRBV4-3 with TRBJ2-1; TRBD1 agrees at 7 bases. The CDR3 is made up of 15 amino acids. Germline CDR1 LGHNA, CDR2 YSLEER. The V and J ends lost 5 bases and 7 bases, in that order; junction bases with no gene match: 11. In DNA form, the CDR3 reads TGCGCCAGCAGCTACGACAGGGCCAATGATAATGAGCAGTTCTTC. Translation gives CASSYDRANDNEQFF.

The CDR3 DNA reads TGTGCCAGCAGCTTAGGACAGTCCTCTGGGGCCAACGTCCTGACTTTC. It yields the protein CASSLGQSSGANVLTF. The rearrangement uses TRBV5-8 and TRBJ2-6, with D perhaps TRBD1 (6 bases). Germline V gene sequence: CDR1 SGHTS, CDR2 YDEGEE. The CDR3 runs to 16 residues. V was shortened by 2 bases and J by 0 bases, with 9 bases between the two germline ends.

The rearrangement joins TRBV24-1 to TRBJ2-5; no reliable D call. Trimming removed 3 bases at V and 5 bases at J, with 12 bases between. CDR1 is KGHDR, CDR2 SFDVKD, per germline. This CDR3 comprises 14 residues. CDR3 nucleotides: TGTGCCACCAGTGATCCAAACGGTATGGAGACCCAGTACTTC. This translates into CATSDPNGMETQYF.

V gene TRBV5-4 combines with J gene TRBJ1-6; TRBD1 matches 8 bases. CDR1 is SGHNT and CDR2 is YYREEE in the germline V gene (reference sequence). V lost 0 bases and J lost 8; bases outside the gene matches: 4. This CDR3 is built from 15 residues. CDR3 in DNA: TGTGCCAGCAGCTTGGGATTGGGACAGGATTCACCCCTCCACTTT. It translates to CASSLGLGQDSPLHF.

The chain combines TRBV29-1 with TRBJ2-1; 8 positions match TRBD1. J was trimmed by 2 bases and V by 0 bases; bases with no gene match: 3. The CDR3 totals 15 residues. Per germline, CDR1 SQVTM and CDR2 ANQGSEA. The CDR3 sequence: CSVEDLDRAYNEQFF. The CDR3 DNA is TGCAGCGTTGAAGATCTGGACAGGGCCTACAATGAGCAGTTCTTC.

The V and J genes are TRBV20-1 and TRBJ1-2; D is uncertain. V lost 3 bases, J lost 2 bases, and 7 bases lay in between. The germline gives CDR1 DFQATT, CDR2 SNEGSKA (reference sequence). The CDR3 contains 12 residues. The CDR3 DNA reads TGCAGTGCTAGTTCCGGGAACTATGGCTACACCTTC. Translation: CSASSGNYGYTF.